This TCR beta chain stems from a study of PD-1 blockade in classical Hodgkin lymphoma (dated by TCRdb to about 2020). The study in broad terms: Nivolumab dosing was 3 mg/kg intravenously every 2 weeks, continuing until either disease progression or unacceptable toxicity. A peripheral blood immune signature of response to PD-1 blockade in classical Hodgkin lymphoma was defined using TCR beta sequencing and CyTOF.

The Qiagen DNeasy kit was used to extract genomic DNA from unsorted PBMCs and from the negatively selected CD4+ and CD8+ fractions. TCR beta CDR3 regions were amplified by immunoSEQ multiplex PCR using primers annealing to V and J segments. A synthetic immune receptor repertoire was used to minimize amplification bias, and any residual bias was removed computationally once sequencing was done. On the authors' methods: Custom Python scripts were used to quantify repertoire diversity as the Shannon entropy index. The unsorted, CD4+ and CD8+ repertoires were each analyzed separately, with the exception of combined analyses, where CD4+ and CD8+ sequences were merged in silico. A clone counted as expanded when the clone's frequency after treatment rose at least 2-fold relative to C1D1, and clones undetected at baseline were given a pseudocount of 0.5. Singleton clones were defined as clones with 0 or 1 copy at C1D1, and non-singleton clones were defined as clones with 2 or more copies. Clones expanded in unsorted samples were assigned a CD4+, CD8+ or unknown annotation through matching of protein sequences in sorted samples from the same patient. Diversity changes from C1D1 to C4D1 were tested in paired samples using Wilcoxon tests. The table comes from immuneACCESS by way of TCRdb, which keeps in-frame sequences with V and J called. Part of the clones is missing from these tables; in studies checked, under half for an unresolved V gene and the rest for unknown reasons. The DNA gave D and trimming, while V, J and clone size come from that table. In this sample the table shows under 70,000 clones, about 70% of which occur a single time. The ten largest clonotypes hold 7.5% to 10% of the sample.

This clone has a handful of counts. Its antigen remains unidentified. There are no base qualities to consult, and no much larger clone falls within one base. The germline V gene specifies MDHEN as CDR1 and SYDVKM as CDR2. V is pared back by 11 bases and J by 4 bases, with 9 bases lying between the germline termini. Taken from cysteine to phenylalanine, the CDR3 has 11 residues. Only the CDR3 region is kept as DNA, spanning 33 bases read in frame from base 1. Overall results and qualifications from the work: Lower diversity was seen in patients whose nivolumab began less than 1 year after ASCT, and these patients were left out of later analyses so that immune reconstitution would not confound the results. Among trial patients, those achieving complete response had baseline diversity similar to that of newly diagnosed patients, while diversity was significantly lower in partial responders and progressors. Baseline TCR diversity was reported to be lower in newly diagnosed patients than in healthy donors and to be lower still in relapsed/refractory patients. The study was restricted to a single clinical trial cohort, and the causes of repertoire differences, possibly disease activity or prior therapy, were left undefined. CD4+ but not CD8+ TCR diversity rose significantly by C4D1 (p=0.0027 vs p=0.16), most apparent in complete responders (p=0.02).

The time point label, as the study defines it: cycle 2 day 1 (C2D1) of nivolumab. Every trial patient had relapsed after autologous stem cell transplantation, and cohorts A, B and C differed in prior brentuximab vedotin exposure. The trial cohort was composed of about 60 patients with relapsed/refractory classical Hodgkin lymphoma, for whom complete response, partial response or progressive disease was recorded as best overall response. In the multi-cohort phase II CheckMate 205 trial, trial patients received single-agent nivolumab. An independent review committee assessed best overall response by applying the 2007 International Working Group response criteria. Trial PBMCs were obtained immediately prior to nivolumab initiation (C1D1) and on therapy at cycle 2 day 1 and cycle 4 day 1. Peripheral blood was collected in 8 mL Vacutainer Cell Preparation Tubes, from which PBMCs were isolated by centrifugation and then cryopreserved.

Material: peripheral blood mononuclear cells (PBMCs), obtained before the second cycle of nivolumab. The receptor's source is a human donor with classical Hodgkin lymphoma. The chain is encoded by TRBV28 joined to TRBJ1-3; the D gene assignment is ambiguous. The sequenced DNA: TGTGCCGGGAGTCGGGGAAACACCATATATTTT. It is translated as CAGSRGNTIYF.